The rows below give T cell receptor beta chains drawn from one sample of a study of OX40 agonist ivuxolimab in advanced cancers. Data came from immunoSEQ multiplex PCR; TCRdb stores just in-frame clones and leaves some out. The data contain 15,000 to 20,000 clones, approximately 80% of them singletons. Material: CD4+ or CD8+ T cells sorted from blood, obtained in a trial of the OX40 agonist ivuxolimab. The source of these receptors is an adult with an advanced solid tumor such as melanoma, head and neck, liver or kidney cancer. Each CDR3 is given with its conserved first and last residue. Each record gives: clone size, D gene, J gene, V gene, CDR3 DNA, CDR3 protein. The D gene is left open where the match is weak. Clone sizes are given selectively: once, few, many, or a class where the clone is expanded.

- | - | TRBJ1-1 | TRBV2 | TGTGCCAGCAGTGAAGGGACGCATATTTTCTTT | CASSEGTHIFF
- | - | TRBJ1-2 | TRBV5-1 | TGCGCCAGCAGCTTGGCCGACGGGTACTATGGCTACACCTTC | CASSLADGYYGYTF
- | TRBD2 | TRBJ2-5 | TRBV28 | TGTGCCAGCAGTGCGCTAGCGGGAGTTCGTCAAGAGACCCAGTACTTC | CASSALAGVRQETQYF
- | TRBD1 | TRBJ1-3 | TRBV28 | TGTGCCAGCAGCATCGGGACAGGGGCTGGAAACACCATATATTTT | CASSIGTGAGNTIYF
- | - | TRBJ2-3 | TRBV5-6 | TGTGCCAGCAGCTCCGGGACACTCAACACAGATACGCAGTATTTT | CASSSGTLNTDTQYF
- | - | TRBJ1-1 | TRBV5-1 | TGCGCCAGCAGCTCACCTTCCGGGGGCAGGGTGAACACTGAAGCTTTCTTT | CASSSPSGGRVNTEAFF
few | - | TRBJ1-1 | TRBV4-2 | TGTGCCAGCAGCCAAGCCGGGACGGTGAACACTGAAGCTTTCTTT | CASSQAGTVNTEAFF
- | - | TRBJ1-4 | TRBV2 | TGTGCCAGCAGGTATAGACAGAACCGTAATGAAAAACTGTTTTTT | CASRYRQNRNEKLFF
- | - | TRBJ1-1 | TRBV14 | TGTGCCAGCAGCTGGGTGGTGAACACTGAAGCTTTCTTT | CASSWVVNTEAFF
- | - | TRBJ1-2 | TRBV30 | TGTGCCTGGAGTCTCGGCATAAACTATGGCTACACCTTC | CAWSLGINYGYTF
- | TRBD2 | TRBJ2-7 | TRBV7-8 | TGTGCCAGCAGCCCCCACCGGGTAGCGGGAGCCTACGAGCAGTACTTC | CASSPHRVAGAYEQYF
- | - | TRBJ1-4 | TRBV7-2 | TGTGCCAGCAGCTTAGACGCAACAGGGTGGGATGAAAAACTGTTTTTT | CASSLDATGWDEKLFF
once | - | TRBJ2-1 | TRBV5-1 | TGCGCCAGCAGCACCGGTTCAGGCTACAATGAGCAGTTCTTC | CASSTGSGYNEQFF
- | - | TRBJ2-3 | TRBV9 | TGTGCCAGCAGCGTAAAATGGGGAGATACGCAGTATTTT | CASSVKWGDTQYF
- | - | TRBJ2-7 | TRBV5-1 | TGCGCCAGCAGCCGGGCCGGGTCGCCCTACGAGCAGTACTTC | CASSRAGSPYEQYF
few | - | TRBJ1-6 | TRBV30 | TGTGCCTGGAGTGTCTGGGGCAGAAATTCACCCCTCCACTTT | CAWSVWGRNSPLHF
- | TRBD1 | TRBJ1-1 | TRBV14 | TGTGCCAGCAGCCAATTAGGGGGCGTCACTGAAGCTTTCTTT | CASSQLGGVTEAFF
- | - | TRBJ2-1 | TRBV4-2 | TGTGCCAGCAGCCGAAGCGTCGGTGCTTCCCTCAATGAGCAGTTCTTC | CASSRSVGASLNEQFF
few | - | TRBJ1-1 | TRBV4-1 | TGCGCCAGCAGCCAAGACCCCGGGTTTACTGAAGCTTTCTTT | CASSQDPGFTEAFF
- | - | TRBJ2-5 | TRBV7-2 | TGTGCCAGCGGCTCCAGAGGTGCGGGGGAGACCCAGTACTTC | CASGSRGAGETQYF
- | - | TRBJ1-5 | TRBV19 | TGTGCCAGTAGTATAATAGGGGGGGCAAGCAATCAGCCCCAGCATTTT | CASSIIGGASNQPQHF
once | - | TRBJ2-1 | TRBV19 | TGTGCCAGTAGCCCCCCACCAGCGGGCATCTACAATGAGCAGTTCTTC | CASSPPPAGIYNEQFF
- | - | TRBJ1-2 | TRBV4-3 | TGCGCCAGCAGCCCGGACGGCAACTATGGCTACACCTTC | CASSPDGNYGYTF